The 27 T cell receptor beta chains below were found in one sample sequenced in a study of blood T cell repertoires in COVID-19. The data were produced by immunoSEQ multiplex PCR, yet TCRdb's version contains in-frame clones alone and is incomplete. The sample lists tens of thousands of clones, about four fifths seen once, with approximately 3.7% in the top ten. The sample consisted of peripheral blood. Receptors were obtained from a man in his fifties with acute or convalescent COVID-19.

This clone is a singleton in its sample. The rearrangement joins TRBV15 to TRBJ2-2; perhaps TRBD1 as D (6 bases). CDR1 and CDR2 from the germline V gene are LNHNV and YYDKDF (reference sequence). Trimming stripped 1 base from V and 2 bases from J, with 14 bases between. The CDR3 contains 17 residues. Written as DNA, the CDR3 is TGTGCCACCAGCAGAGGATTTGGGACAAGCAACACCGGGGAGCTGTTTTTT. Translated, it gives CATSRGFGTSNTGELFF.

The chain carries TRBV29-1 and TRBJ1-4; tentatively, D is TRBD1 (5 bases). The germline V and J ends were trimmed by 4 bases and 7 bases, with 13 bases remaining between them. The CDR3 sequence is 13 residues long. Germline V gene sequence: CDR1 SQVTM, CDR2 ANQGSEA. In DNA, the CDR3 is TGCAGCGTTGTGGGGCCGACGGGTGAAAAACTGTTTTTT. This translates into CSVVGPTGEKLFF. The variable domain in full, completed from reference TRBV29-1 and TRBJ1-4, reads SAVISQKPSRDICQRGTSLTIQCQVDSQVTMMFWYRQQPGQSLTLIATANQGSEATYESGFVIDKFPISRPNLTFSTLTVSNMSPEDSSIYLCSVVGPTGEKLFFGSGTQLSVL.

V and J are TRBV2 and TRBJ2-7, with TRBD1 matching over 9 bases. The germline V gene encodes CDR1 SNHLY and CDR2 FYNNEI. This CDR3 contains 15 residues. Unmatched junction bases numbered 6, after V lost 4 bases and J lost 2 bases. CDR3 bases: TGTGCCAGCAGTGGAGCGGGGACAGGGACCTACGAGCAGTACTTC. Residues: CASSGAGTGTYEQYF. The variable domain in full, completed from reference TRBV2 and TRBJ2-7, reads EPEVTQTPSHQVTQMGQEVILRCVPISNHLYFYWYRQILGQKVEFLVSFYNNEISEKSEIFDDQFSVERPDGSNFTLKIRSTKLEDSAMYFCASSGAGTGTYEQYFGPGTRLTVT.

The CDR3 sequence is CASSLDRFSGANVLTF. The CDR3 coding sequence is TGCGCCAGCAGCTTGGACAGGTTCTCTGGGGCCAACGTCCTGACTTTC. The rearrangement links TRBV5-1 to TRBJ2-6; tentative D call: TRBD1 (5 bases). The germline CDR1 and CDR2 sequences are SGHRS and YFSETQ. This CDR3 spans 16 amino acids. The ends were cut back, 0 bases at V and 0 bases at J, with 7 bases in the middle.

This clone was found a few times. The chain links TRBV6-6 to TRBJ2-1; 12 bases match TRBD2. This CDR3 is 18 amino acids long. Trimming took 5 bases from V and 7 from J; bases not matched to a gene: 15. Per germline, CDR1 MNHNY and CDR2 SVGAGI (reference sequence). CDR3 nucleotide sequence: TGTGCCAGCAGTCTCTCGGTTAATCTAGCGGGAGGGAGGAATGAGCAGTTCTTC. Encoded protein: CASSLSVNLAGGRNEQFF.

This clone was detected only a few times. CDR3 coding DNA: TGTGCCAGCAGTGCGGGGCTCTCCTACGAGCAGTACTTC. This gives the protein CASSAGLSYEQYF. This sequence joins TRBV28 and TRBJ2-7; tentative D call: TRBD2 (6 bases). The germline gives CDR1 MDHEN, CDR2 SYDVKM. This CDR3 is built from 13 residues. Trimming took 5 bases from V and 0 from J, leaving 8 bases between them.

The chain has TRBV10-1 and TRBJ1-3; D ambiguous. Trimming left V 6 bases short and J 0 bases short, with 12 bases between. The CDR3 totals 15 residues. From germline, CDR1 is WNHNN and CDR2 SYGVQD (reference sequence). DNA of the CDR3: TGCGCCAGCAGCGAAGGCGGGAGCTCTGGAAACACCATATATTTT. Amino acid sequence: CASSEGGSSGNTIYF.

The chain uses TRBV19 and TRBJ1-5; no clear D gene. CDR1 LNHDA and CDR2 SQIVND come from the germline V gene (reference sequence). The CDR3 sequence is 15 residues long. V gave up 3 bases and J gave up 3 bases, with 12 bases separating them. The CDR3 region is CASSMNNIDNQPQHF. The CDR3 nucleotides read TGTGCCAGTAGTATGAATAATATAGACAATCAGCCCCAGCATTTT.

This clone was picked up one time. V usage is TRBV5-1 and J usage is TRBJ2-2; TRBD1 might be the D (6 bases). The CDR3 covers 15 residues. The germline gives CDR1 SGHRS, CDR2 YFSETQ. V lost 5 bases, J lost 4 bases, and 15 bases lay in between. The CDR3 DNA reads TGCGCCAGCAGTTCCCAGTTGGGGGCCACCGGGGAGCTGTTTTTT. Translated, it gives CASSSQLGATGELFF.

The chain employs TRBV24-1 and TRBJ2-3, with D tentatively TRBD1 (5 bases). The length of the CDR3 is 14 residues. Trimming took 0 bases from V and 7 from J, leaving 10 bases between them. Germline V CDR1 and CDR2: KGHDR, SFDVKD. CDR3 nucleotides: TGTGCCACCAGTGATTTGTTCTCGGACAATACGCAGTATTTT. The encoded protein is CATSDLFSDNTQYF.

The genes are TRBV6-5 and TRBJ1-1, with D possibly being TRBD1 (5 bases). The ends were cut back, 0 bases at V and 6 bases at J, with 14 bases in the middle. This CDR3 has 15 residues. Germline V gives CDR1 MNHEY, CDR2 SVGAGI. CDR3 nucleotides: TGTGCCAGCAGTTACTCGGTAGGGGTGGGTGCTGAAGCTTTCTTT. Amino acids: CASSYSVGVGAEAFF.

The sample holds a few counts of this clone. The J gene is TRBJ1-1, the V gene TRBV19; D is unresolved. V was clipped by 5 bases and J by 1 base, with 11 bases between them. CDR1 is LNHDA and CDR2 is SQIVND in the germline V gene (reference sequence). The CDR3 extends over 14 amino acids. CDR3 in amino acids: CASSRYGENTEAFF. The CDR3 DNA is TGTGCCAGTAGTCGGTACGGGGAGAACACTGAAGCTTTCTTT. Together with reference TRBV19 and TRBJ1-1, the CDR3 gives the full variable domain: DGGITQSPKYLFRKEGQNVTLSCEQNLNHDAMYWYRQDPGQGLRLIYYSQIVNDFQKGDIAEGYSVSREKKESFPLTVTSAQKNPTAFYLCASSRYGENTEAFFGQGTRLTVV.

In this sample, this clone turned up once. The chain uses TRBV5-4 and TRBJ2-7; D is perhaps TRBD2 (7 bases). Trimming cost V 0 bases and J 6 bases, with 13 bases left between them. Per the germline V gene, CDR1 is SGHNT and CDR2 is YYREEE (reference sequence). This CDR3 comprises 14 residues. The CDR3 nucleotides read TGTGCCAGCAGCTTGGATAGGGGGGGATTCGAGCAGTACTTC. Residues: CASSLDRGGFEQYF.

The chain links TRBV15 to TRBJ1-1; possibly TRBD1 for D (6 bases). Per the germline V gene, CDR1 is LNHNV and CDR2 is YYDKDF (reference sequence). Trimming left V 5 bases short and J 7 bases short, with 11 bases between. The CDR3 is 12 amino acids. The CDR3 DNA sequence: TGTGCCACCAGCGAGGGAGGGGGTGAAGCTTTCTTT. This translates into CATSEGGGEAFF.

The V and J genes are TRBV15 and TRBJ1-6; 7 bases line up with TRBD1. Germline-derived CDR1 and CDR2 are LNHNV and YYDKDF (reference sequence). This CDR3 contains 16 residues. With V trimmed by 6 bases and J by 7 bases, 12 bases remained unmatched. The CDR3 region has the DNA TGTGCCACCAGGCGATCCAGACAGGGTTCCAATTCACCCCTCCACTTT. Protein product: CATRRSRQGSNSPLHF.

The chain recombines TRBV9 with TRBJ2-7; TRBD1 matches 10 bases. The CDR3 totals 15 residues. Germline V gene sequence: CDR1 SGDLS, CDR2 YYNGEE. The ends lost 3 bases at V and 0 bases at J; junction bases unmatched: 3. The CDR3 reads CASSAGQGSSYEQYF. The CDR3 DNA follows: TGTGCCAGCAGCGCGGGACAGGGGAGCTCCTACGAGCAGTACTTC.

The chain combines TRBV18 with TRBJ1-1; TRBD1 might be the D (6 bases). V shed 1 base and J shed 1 base, with 16 bases lying between them. Germline assignment: CDR1 KGHSH and CDR2 LQKENI. The CDR3 length is 17 residues. This CDR3 is CASSPRRDRWGNTEAFF. As DNA, the CDR3 is TGTGCCAGCTCACCACGACGTGACAGGTGGGGGAACACTGAAGCTTTCTTT. Supplemented by reference TRBV18 and TRBJ1-1, the full variable domain reads NAGVMQNPRHLVRRRGQEARLRCSPMKGHSHVYWYRQLPEEGLKFMVYLQKENIIDESGMPKERFSAEFPKEGPSILRIQQVVRGDSAAYFCASSPRRDRWGNTEAFFGQGTRLTVV.

The chain is built from TRBV7-9 and TRBJ1-2; no clear D gene. Germline V gene lookup returns CDR1 SEHNR and CDR2 FQNEAQ (reference sequence). This CDR3 region has 13 residues. V was clipped by 7 bases and J by 2 bases, with 11 bases between them. CDR3 sequence (DNA): TGTGCCAGCACCCTGAACAGAAACTATGGCTACACCTTC. Translation: CASTLNRNYGYTF.

The table lists this clone with a count of one. The V gene is TRBV10-3, the J gene TRBJ2-1, with unresolved D. The CDR3 spans 13 residues. With 4 bases removed from V and 7 bases from J, the gap between germline ends came to 11 bases. Germline CDR1 ENHRY, CDR2 SYGVKD. The CDR3 sequence is CAISVNEENEQFF. DNA for the CDR3: TGTGCCATCAGTGTCAACGAAGAGAATGAGCAGTTCTTC.

The J gene is TRBJ1-2, the V gene TRBV7-2, with unresolved D. V lost 6 bases and J lost 4, with 12 bases in between. Germline V gene data show CDR1 as SGHTA and CDR2 as FQGNSA. CDR3 length equals 13 residues. The CDR3 DNA reads as TGTGCCAGCAGTTGGAGCTCCGGCTATGGCTACACCTTC. Encoded protein: CASSWSSGYGYTF.

The V gene is TRBV12-5, the J gene TRBJ1-5; perhaps TRBD1 as D (6 bases). The CDR3 is 15 residues long. Trimming removed 5 bases at V and 0 bases at J, with 11 bases between. CDR1 LGHNT and CDR2 FRNRAP come from the germline V gene. The CDR3 DNA reads as TGTGCTAGTGGTCCCGGGACAAATAGCAATCAGCCCCAGCATTTT. Translating gives CASGPGTNSNQPQHF.

This chain connects TRBV4-2 to TRBJ1-5, with D maybe TRBD1 (6 bases). This CDR3 spans 15 amino acids. Germline CDR1 and CDR2: LGHNA and YNFKEQ. V was shortened by 0 bases and J by 6 bases, with 12 bases between the two germline ends. The CDR3 is CASSQDMGARQPQHF. The CDR3 DNA is TGTGCCAGCAGCCAAGATATGGGGGCACGTCAGCCCCAGCATTTT.

The V gene is TRBV3-1 (or the pseudogene TRBV3-2), the J gene TRBJ1-5; the D gene is possibly TRBD1 (6 bases). V shed 2 bases and J shed 5 bases, with 10 bases lying between them. CDR1 is LGHDT and CDR2 is YNNKEL in the germline V gene (reference sequence). This CDR3 contains 14 residues. CDR3 bases: TGTGCCAGCAGCCAACTGGGGGCCGATCAGCCCCAGCATTTT. This encodes CASSQLGADQPQHF.

This clone has just a few counts. The rearrangement joins TRBV15 to TRBJ1-1; a weak D match, TRBD1 (6 bases). Germline V gives CDR1 LNHNV, CDR2 YYDKDF (reference sequence). V was shortened by 0 bases and J by 4 bases, with 15 bases between the two germline ends. This CDR3 spans 16 amino acids. CDR3: CATSRDRGGAGTEAFF. CDR3 bases: TGTGCCACCAGCAGAGATCGGGGGGGCGCAGGCACTGAAGCTTTCTTT.

The chain recombines TRBV12-5 with TRBJ2-7; no firm D call. CDR1 and CDR2 (germline): LGHNT, FRNRAP. Trimming stripped 1 base from V and 5 bases from J, with 6 bases between. This CDR3 is 12 amino acids long. As DNA, the CDR3 is TGTGCTAGTGGTTTGGGCTATGACGAGCAGTACTTC. This encodes CASGLGYDEQYF.

The chain is built from TRBV6-5 and TRBJ2-7; D is undetermined. V lost 0 bases to trimming and J lost 2 bases, with 8 bases between them. In germline, CDR1 is MNHEY, CDR2 SVGAGI. The CDR3 has 14 residues. The CDR3 spells CASSYSAEAYEQYF. CDR3 sequence (DNA): TGTGCCAGCAGTTACTCGGCCGAGGCCTACGAGCAGTACTTC.

V gene TRBV4-1 combines with J gene TRBJ2-2; the D gene is possibly TRBD2 (6 bases). From germline, CDR1 is MGHRA and CDR2 YSYEKL. V was clipped by 2 bases and J by 2 bases, with 9 bases between them. The CDR3 has 15 residues. CDR3 region: CASSQRDSNTGELFF. The CDR3 DNA reads TGCGCCAGCAGCCAAAGGGACTCTAACACCGGGGAGCTGTTTTTT.